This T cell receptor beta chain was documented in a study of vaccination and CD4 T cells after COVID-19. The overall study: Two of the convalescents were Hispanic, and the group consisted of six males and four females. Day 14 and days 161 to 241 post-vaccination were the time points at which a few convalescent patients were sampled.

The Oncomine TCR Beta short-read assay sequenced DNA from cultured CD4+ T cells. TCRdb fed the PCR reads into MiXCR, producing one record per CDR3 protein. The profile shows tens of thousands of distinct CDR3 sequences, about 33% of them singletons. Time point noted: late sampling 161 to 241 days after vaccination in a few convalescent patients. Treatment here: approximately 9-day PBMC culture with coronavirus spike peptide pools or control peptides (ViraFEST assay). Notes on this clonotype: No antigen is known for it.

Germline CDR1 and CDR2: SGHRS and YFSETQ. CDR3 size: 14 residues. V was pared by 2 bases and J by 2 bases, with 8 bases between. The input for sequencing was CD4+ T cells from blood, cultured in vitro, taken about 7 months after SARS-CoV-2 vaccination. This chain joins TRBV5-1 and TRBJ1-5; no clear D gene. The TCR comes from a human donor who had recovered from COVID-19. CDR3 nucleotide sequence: TGCGCCAGCAGCTTTCGTGGGGGCAATCAGCCCCAGCATTTT. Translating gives CASSFRGGNQPQHF.